Listed here are 12 T cell receptor beta chains from one sample, sequenced in a study of graft-versus-host responses after intestinal transplantation. Their specific antigens are unknown. Generated by immunoSEQ multiplex PCR, the TCRdb table keeps only in-frame clones and is missing some. The sample includes around 100,000 clones, more than 75% of them seen just once. The sequencing here drew on unstimulated CD4+ T cells sorted from spleen or lymph node cells, taken before transplant. These receptors all stem from a human donor who was the organ donor for an intestinal transplant.

The chain joins TRBV29-1 to TRBJ2-7, with D hard to call. The germline gives CDR1 SQVTM, CDR2 ANQGSEA. The CDR3 length is 14 residues. Trimming removed 2 bases from V and 3 bases from J, with 14 bases in between. CDR3 coding DNA: TGCAGCGTTGAAAGCCCGAACCACCACTACGAGCAGTACTTC. Encoded protein: CSVESPNHHYEQYF.

The chain employs TRBV19 and TRBJ2-2; TRBD1 matches at 8 bases. The germline V gene encodes CDR1 LNHDA and CDR2 SQIVND (reference sequence). With 6 bases clipped from V and 2 bases from J, the junction kept 5 bases outside the gene matches. This CDR3 spans 15 amino acids. The CDR3 loop reads CASRRGQGNTGELFF. In nucleotides, the CDR3 is TGTGCCAGTAGGCGAGGACAGGGAAACACCGGGGAGCTGTTTTTT. Drawing the rest from reference TRBV19 and TRBJ2-2, the complete variable domain is DGGITQSPKYLFRKEGQNVTLSCEQNLNHDAMYWYRQDPGQGLRLIYYSQIVNDFQKGDIAEGYSVSREKKESFPLTVTSAQKNPTAFYLCASRRGQGNTGELFFGEGSRLTVL.

The DNA of the CDR3 is TGTGCCAGCAGTTTATTTTTGGTTGACACAGGGTCCAGCAATCAGCCCCAGCATTTT. Translating gives CASSLFLVDTGSSNQPQHF. The chain recombines TRBV28 with TRBJ1-5; weak D call: TRBD1 (6 bases). Looked up from germline, CDR1 is MDHEN and CDR2 is SYDVKM. V shed 1 base and J shed 1 base, with 20 bases lying between them. The CDR3 consists of 19 residues.

The gene calls are TRBV5-6 and TRBJ1-2; possibly TRBD1 for D (5 bases). The V gene's germline CDR1 is SGHDT and CDR2 YYEEEE. The CDR3 covers 14 residues. With 4 bases removed from V and 5 bases from J, the gap between germline ends came to 15 bases. The CDR3 nucleotides read TGTGCCAGCAGCCCCAATAGAGACAGATATGGCTACACCTTC. It codes for CASSPNRDRYGYTF.

CDR3 region: CASSLVPRILNSNQPQHF. The DNA of the CDR3 is TGTGCCAGCAGCTTAGTGCCCCGGATCTTGAATAGCAATCAGCCCCAGCATTTT. The V call is TRBV7-8, the J call TRBJ1-5; D uncertain. The CDR3 runs 18 residues. Germline CDR1 and CDR2: SGHVS and FQNEAQ. Trimming stripped 1 base from V and 0 bases from J, with 16 bases between.

The rearrangement uses TRBV7-2 and TRBJ1-1, with no clear D. The CDR3 covers 14 residues. The germline CDR1 and CDR2 sequences are SGHTA and FQGNSA. With 2 bases removed from V and 2 bases from J, the gap between germline ends came to 9 bases. The CDR3 region has the DNA TGTGCCAGCAGCTTAATTCGATTAAACACTGAAGCTTTCTTT. The encoded protein is CASSLIRLNTEAFF.

This chain connects TRBV5-4 to TRBJ2-2; no firm D call. Looked up from germline, CDR1 is SGHNT and CDR2 is YYREEE (reference sequence). V was clipped by 1 base and J by 6 bases, with 7 bases between them. This CDR3 region has 13 residues. The CDR3 coding sequence is TGTGCCAGCAGCTTGAGGGAATCCGGGGAGCTGTTTTTT. Its protein is CASSLRESGELFF.

The chain uses TRBV5-1 and TRBJ2-2; 9 positions agree with TRBD1. The V gene's germline CDR1 is SGHRS and CDR2 YFSETQ. CDR3 length: 17 residues. V lost 2 bases to trimming and J lost 8 bases; unmatched junction nucleotides: 13. CDR3 amino acids: CASSLTGTGPTRGELFF. The CDR3 nucleotides are TGCGCCAGCAGCTTAACCGGGACAGGGCCTACGCGTGGGGAGCTGTTTTTT.

The chain combines TRBV5-1 with TRBJ2-1, with TRBD1 identical over 8 bases. Trimming took 2 bases from V and 9 from J; bases not matched to a gene: 13. The CDR3 runs to 16 residues. Germline V gene sequence: CDR1 SGHRS, CDR2 YFSETQ. CDR3 amino acids: CASSFGTGGRGSEQFF. The CDR3 region has the DNA TGCGCCAGCAGCTTCGGTACAGGGGGTAGGGGGAGTGAGCAGTTCTTC.

This chain links TRBV7-2 with TRBJ1-1; no definite D call. This CDR3 spans 15 amino acids. With 0 bases removed from V and 0 bases from J, the gap between germline ends came to 8 bases. Germline V gives CDR1 SGHTA, CDR2 FQGNSA. The CDR3 DNA sequence: TGTGCCAGCAGCTTAGCGTCAGGCATGAACACTGAAGCTTTCTTT. It yields the protein CASSLASGMNTEAFF.

J is TRBJ1-1 and V is TRBV5-5; D gene unclear. CDR1 SGHKS and CDR2 YYEKEE come from the germline V gene (reference sequence). CDR3 length: 11 amino acids. Trimming stripped 4 bases from V and 3 bases from J, with 4 bases between. In DNA form, the CDR3 reads TGTGCCAGCAGCGTCTACACTGAAGCTTTCTTT. Its translation is CASSVYTEAFF.

The genes are TRBV12-2 and TRBJ2-5; the DNA was not compared with TRBD2, the D call given in the table. TRBV12-2 is an annotated pseudogene. CDR3 length: 16 amino acids. The CDR3 is CASSTGTILELKTQYF. In nucleotides, the CDR3 is TGTGCAAGTTCAACAGGGACTATCCTGGAATTGAAGACCCAGTACTTC.